This T cell receptor (beta chain) originates from a study of T cells in Graves' hyperthyroidism and ophthalmopathy. Study at large: Once the initial diagnosis was made, peripheral blood was obtained before any treatment.

Diagnoses were made from clinical symptoms, serum measures (thyroxine and TRAb), thyroid ultrasound and orbital computed tomography. Around 10 ml of fresh peripheral blood supplied the PBMCs. Study outcomes and limitations: Stable hyperthyroidism was separated from ophthalmopathy by a model based on 13 V-J features.

This clonotype was found many times. The antigen remains unidentified. RNA transcripts served as the template for amplifying TCR beta CDR3 regions. With the HTBI primer set, the TCR CDR3 went through a first round of RT-PCR. TCRdb re-called the multiplex PCR reads through MiXCR, storing one row per CDR3 protein. In the table there are fewer than 750,000 distinct CDR3 sequences, roughly 14% of which are singletons. The TCR sequence derives from a middle-aged woman with Graves' ophthalmopathy. The sequenced sample was blood.

The CDR3 loop reads CASTSDQETQYF. For the CDR3, the DNA is TGTGCCAGCACTAGCGACCAAGAGACCCAGTACTTC. V and J are TRBV2 and TRBJ2-5; D perhaps matches TRBD2 (6 bases). Germline CDR1 reads SNHLY; CDR2 reads FYNNEI. V lost 7 bases, J lost 0 bases, and 6 bases lay in between. The CDR3 is 12 residues long.